The 18 T cell receptor beta chains below all came from one sample that was sequenced in a study of CD8 T cells in ankylosing spondylitis. No antigens are known for them. One entry per CDR3 protein, called by TCRdb with MiXCR from the 5' RACE reads. The sample shows about 340,000 distinct CDR3 sequences, 8% of them seen only once. Study findings and constraints: A motif in TCR beta, a set of several highly homologous variants, appeared characteristic of ankylosing spondylitis blood.

The sample was blood, either unsorted or a sorted T cell fraction (not recorded which). The origin of the receptors is a male donor with ankylosing spondylitis.

The CDR3 nucleotides read TGTGCCATCAGGGGGACAGGGGATTCACCCCTCCACTTT. This encodes CAIRGTGDSPLHF. The genes are TRBV10-3 and TRBJ1-6; 10 bases line up with TRBD1. V lost 6 bases and J lost 8; bases outside the gene matches: 1. This CDR3 region has 13 residues. The germline gives CDR1 ENHRY, CDR2 SYGVKD.

This clonotype has a handful of counts. The V and J genes are TRBV18 and TRBJ2-1; D may be TRBD1 or TRBD2 (8 bases each). Germline V gene data show CDR1 as KGHSH and CDR2 as LQKENI. Between the trimmed V and J ends, which lost 0 bases and 2 bases, there was a span of 17 bases. The CDR3 has 18 amino acids. CDR3 loop: CASSPPQGAGGAYNEQFF. Written as DNA, the CDR3 is TGTGCCAGCTCACCACCCCAGGGGGCGGGAGGCGCCTACAATGAGCAGTTCTTC.

This chain links TRBV27 with TRBJ1-1; maybe TRBD1 (6 bases). CDR1 and CDR2 from the germline V gene are MNHEY and SMNVEV (reference sequence). Deletions cut 6 bases from V and 1 base from J, with 15 bases between. This CDR3 contains 15 residues. For the CDR3, the DNA is TGTGCCAGCAGGGTACCAGGGGCCGGGAACACTGAAGCTTTCTTT. Its translation: CASRVPGAGNTEAFF.

The J gene is TRBJ2-1, the V gene TRBV5-1; no reliable D call. The CDR3 loop spans 14 amino acids. Germline lookup yields CDR1 SGHRS and CDR2 YFSETQ. V was cut by 1 base and J by 3 bases, with 8 bases left in between. The CDR3 bases are TGCGCCAGCAGCTTGTATCGGAACTACAATGAGCAGTTCTTC. As protein: CASSLYRNYNEQFF.

The chain uses TRBV20-1 and TRBJ2-7; TRBD2 is a possible D gene (6 bases). The V gene lost 5 bases and the J gene lost 3 bases, with 11 bases spanning the gap. CDR1 DFQATT and CDR2 SNEGSKA come from the germline V gene (reference sequence). The CDR3 has 12 amino acids. The CDR3 DNA is TGCAGTGCTGGGGGGATTTACTACGAGCAGTACTTC. It encodes CSAGGIYYEQYF.

In its sample, this clonotype was seen many times. This chain joins TRBV5-1 and TRBJ2-7; maybe TRBD2 (6 bases). CDR1 SGHRS and CDR2 YFSETQ come from the germline V gene. The CDR3 runs to 15 residues. V was trimmed by 6 bases and J by 5 bases, leaving 21 bases between them. CDR3 DNA sequence: TGCGCCAGCAAGCAGGGTCCGACTAGTCTCGACGAGCAGTACTTC. Amino acid sequence: CASKQGPTSLDEQYF.

The V gene is TRBV19, the J gene TRBJ2-1; 8 bases line up with TRBD2. The V segment lost 1 base and the J segment 10 bases; nucleotides outside the gene matches: 9. The CDR3 sequence is 15 residues long. Per the germline V gene, CDR1 is LNHDA and CDR2 is SQIVND (reference sequence). The CDR3: CASSIGREGQREQFF. CDR3 in DNA: TGTGCCAGTAGTATAGGCCGGGAGGGCCAAAGGGAGCAGTTCTTC.

This clonotype was seen only a few times. The rearrangement joins TRBV15 to TRBJ2-2, with 8 bases that match TRBD1. After removal of 0 bases from V and 7 bases from J, the junction contained 19 bases not matched to a gene. This CDR3 contains 20 residues. Germline loops: CDR1 LNHNV, CDR2 YYDKDF (reference sequence). DNA of the CDR3: TGTGCCACCAGCAGAGATGGTCGGGAGTTAAGCAGGGGGCGCGGCGGGGAGCTGTTTTTT. This sequence encodes CATSRDGRELSRGRGGELFF. Together with reference TRBV15 and TRBJ2-2, the CDR3 gives the full variable domain: DAMVIQNPRYQVTQFGKPVTLSCSQTLNHNVMYWYQQKSSQAPKLLFHYYDKDFNNEADTPDNFQSRRPNTSFCFLDIRSPGLGDTAMYLCATSRDGRELSRGRGGELFFGEGSRLTVL.

The chain joins TRBV6-2 or TRBV6-3 to TRBJ2-3; D is unclear. Trimming pared 2 bases from V and 2 bases from J, leaving 14 bases between. The CDR3 loop spans 16 amino acids. The germline CDR1 and CDR2 sequences are MNHEY and SVGEGT. The chain's CDR3 is CASSYGTRPPTDTQYF. CDR3 bases: TGTGCCAGCAGTTACGGCACCCGACCCCCCACAGATACGCAGTATTTT.

This clonotype was seen a few times. The gene calls are TRBV7-3 and TRBJ2-3, with TRBD1 matching over 8 bases. Trimming took 2 bases from V and 5 from J; bases not matched to a gene: 6. This CDR3 comprises 15 residues. Germline V gene data show CDR1 as SGHTA and CDR2 as FQGTGA. CDR3 DNA: TGTGCCAGCAGCTTACGCAGGGGGCAAGAAGATACGCAGTATTTT. Its protein product is CASSLRRGQEDTQYF. Looking up the rest from reference TRBV7-3 and TRBJ2-3 gives the full variable domain: GAGVSQTPSNKVTEKGKYVELRCDPISGHTALYWYRQSLGQGPEFLIYFQGTGAADDSGLPNDRFFAVRPEGSVSTLKIQRTERGDSAVYLCASSLRRGQEDTQYFGPGTRLTVL.

The rearrangement links TRBV12-3 or TRBV12-4 to TRBJ1-2; 9 nucleotides agree with TRBD1. V gave up 5 bases and J gave up 6 bases; unmatched junction bases: 7. This CDR3 has 14 residues. The CDR3 sequence: CASSGTGRYHGYTF. The CDR3 nucleotides read TGTGCCAGCAGTGGGACAGGGAGGTACCATGGCTACACCTTC.

This clonotype was seen a handful of times. The chain recombines TRBV7-8 with TRBJ2-7; tentatively, D is TRBD1 (6 bases). This CDR3 has 13 residues. The germline gives CDR1 SGHVS, CDR2 FQNEAQ. Trimming cost V 3 bases and J 3 bases, with 9 bases left between them. DNA of the CDR3: TGTGCCAGCAGCTTTACAGGGAACTACGAGCAGTACTTC. Translation: CASSFTGNYEQYF.

The chain employs TRBV5-1 and TRBJ2-2, with D perhaps assigned TRBD1 or TRBD2 (5 bases each). V was pared by 9 bases and J by 2 bases, with 14 bases between. Germline V gives CDR1 SGHRS, CDR2 YFSETQ. The length of the CDR3 is 14 residues. CDR3 nucleotides: TGCGCCATCACCGGGACGGTAAACACCGGGGAGCTGTTTTTT. The encoded protein is CAITGTVNTGELFF.

The table lists this clonotype with many counts. The chain couples TRBV20-1 to TRBJ1-5; D may be TRBD1 (5 bases). This CDR3 spans 14 amino acids. The V end was cut by 3 bases, the J end by 0 bases, with 9 bases between. Germline CDR1 is DFQATT and CDR2 is SNEGSKA (reference sequence). The CDR3 is CSASRTHSNQPQHF. DNA for the CDR3: TGCAGTGCTAGCCGGACACATAGCAATCAGCCCCAGCATTTT.

This clonotype was picked up many times. The chain carries TRBV10-3 and TRBJ2-5; 9 nucleotides agree with TRBD1. The V and J ends lost 10 bases and 2 bases, in that order; junction bases with no gene match: 5. Germline lookup yields CDR1 ENHRY and CDR2 SYGVKD. The CDR3 has 13 amino acids. The CDR3 is CATRDREQETQYF. CDR3 bases: TGTGCCACGAGGGACAGGGAACAAGAGACCCAGTACTTC.

This clonotype has ten or more counts. The V and J genes are TRBV20-1 and TRBJ1-5; 8 bases map to TRBD1. Trimming took 5 bases from V and 0 from J; bases not matched to a gene: 3. The germline CDR1 and CDR2 sequences are DFQATT and SNEGSKA (reference sequence). The CDR3 contains 14 residues. The CDR3 spells CSAQGADSNQPQHF. In DNA, the CDR3 is TGCAGTGCTCAGGGGGCTGATAGCAATCAGCCCCAGCATTTT.

The chain joins TRBV20-1 to TRBJ2-7, with D unclear. V was pared by 1 base and J by 5 bases, with 3 bases between. Germline V gene sequence: CDR1 DFQATT, CDR2 SNEGSKA (reference sequence). This CDR3 is built from 10 residues. The CDR3 nucleotides read TGCAGTGCTAGAGTGCACGAGCAGTACTTC. This encodes CSARVHEQYF.

The chain links TRBV7-6 to TRBJ2-5; 9 bases fit TRBD1. The V and J ends lost 4 bases and 5 bases, in that order; junction bases with no gene match: 5. In germline, CDR1 is SGHVS, CDR2 FNYEAQ. The CDR3 sequence is 14 residues long. This chain's CDR3 is CASSYRGRGETQYF. In DNA form, the CDR3 reads TGTGCCAGCAGCTACAGGGGGCGCGGGGAGACCCAGTACTTC.